This record looks at one T cell receptor beta chain sequence and its context. This clone has only a few counts. Its binding antigen is unknown. Base qualities are not recorded, but no much larger clone differs from it by a single base. PBMCs were isolated by density centrifugation and stained for CD3, CD4 and CD8, after which CD4+ and CD8+ T cells were sorted on a FACSAria. Scalp biopsies and blood samples were provided by unaffected controls. These data are taken from a study of CD8+ T cells in alopecia areata (dated by TCRdb to 2016 to 2019). At the level of the whole study: The study used high-throughput TCRbeta sequencing to examine T cell clonal expansion in alopecia areata, in both the C3H/HeJ mouse model and human patients. TCRbeta CDR3 regions were amplified by immunoSEQ multiplex PCR with 35 Vbeta forward and 13 Jbeta reverse primers. Scalp clonality was compared among normal scalp (n=4), patchy alopecia areata scalp (n=8), and alopecia totalis/universalis scalp (n=8). RNA was extracted with the PAXgene miRNA kit for fixed scalp, the miRNeasy kit for PBMCs, and the RNeasy kit for mouse skin. Human TCRbeta sequencing covered scalp tissue and sorted CD4+ and CD8+ peripheral blood T cells from patchy and totalis/universalis alopecia areata patients and healthy controls.

Library preparation used the immunoSEQ multiplex PCR assay. RNA was extracted from all samples and reverse transcribed into cDNA, which served as template for TCR sequencing. SuperScript III was used to make first-strand cDNA, primed with a 2:1 mix of oligo-dT and random hexamers. A synthetic immune receptor repertoire was used to gauge amplification bias, and whatever bias remained was removed computationally. On the study's bioinformatics: Raw reads were preprocessed to remove errors, and CDR3 was defined by IMGT conventions from the conserved cysteine to phenylalanine. Clonality was calculated as 1 minus Shannon entropy normalized by log2 of the number of productive unique TCRs. Whether each scalp clone was CD4 or CD8 was inferred by checking scalp TCRbeta sequences against the CD4 and CD8 repertoires from sorted blood. This is the immuneACCESS table as TCRdb keeps it, with only in-frame sequences that have V and J called. A part of the clones is gone; compared with another copy, unresolved V genes explain less than half, and the rest is unexplained. The DNA was the basis for D and trimming; V, J and clone size are from that table. The sample yields fewer than 110,000 clones; approximately 60% were counted once. In total, the top ten clones hold about 8.8% of the sample.

Taken from the germline V gene, the CDR1 and CDR2 loops are MDHEN and SYDVKM. From the cysteine up to the phenylalanine, the CDR3 has a length of 15 residues. Of all the DNA, just the CDR3 is kept, 45 bases in frame from base 1. V is clipped by 2 bases and J by 1 base, and the sequence between their germline boundaries is 8 bases long. The full study reports these points: Shared TCR sequences between patients were less evident than in mice, which may be partly attributable to HLA diversity in the patient population. Compared with normal scalp, lesional scalp, particularly in alopecia totalis/universalis, had higher clonality and more expanded CD8+ clones, which suggests antigenic drive. Unlike mouse skin, which is dominated by gammadelta T cells, normal human skin has resident alphabeta T cells that are also sequenced, and this complicates analysis of the scalp TCR repertoire.

The rearranged segments are TRBV28 and TRBJ2-2, with the D gene not clear enough to name. The clonotype comes from a human donor in good health. Material: CD4+ T cells sorted from blood. The DNA sequence reads TGTGCCAGCAGTTTACACGCCATGAACACCGGGGAGCTGTTTTTT. It codes for CASSLHAMNTGELFF. Reference TRBV28 and TRBJ2-2 proteins supply the regions before and after the CDR3; the full variable domain is: DVKVTQSSRYLVKRTGEKVFLECVQDMDHENMFWYRQDPGLGLRLIYFSYDVKMKEKGDIPEGYSVSREKKERFSLILESASTNQTSMYLCASSLHAMNTGELFFGEGSRLTVL.